Each of the 6 T cell receptor beta chains below was sequenced from the same sample in a study of T cells in women clearing cervical HPV infection. Profiled with immunoSEQ multiplex PCR; TCRdb holds only in-frame clones, not every one. This listing includes roughly 24,000 clones. Sequencing was done on a sample of blood buffy coat. These receptors were taken from a woman aged 18 to 75 with a cervical HPV16 infection that either progressed to CIN3+ or cleared (not recorded which).

A word on this clone: The read ends 3 residues before the CDR3 terminus; that terminus is restored from the germline J gene. The V call is TRBV19, the J call TRBJ2-7; the D is unclear. V gave up 3 bases and J gave up 3 bases, with 9 bases separating them. CDR1 is LNHDA, CDR2 SQIVND, per germline (reference sequence). This CDR3 has 13 residues. CDR3 in amino acids: CASSIRLVYEQYF. CDR3 DNA (partial): TGTGCCAGTAGTATTCGGCTAGTCTACGAG. The complete variable domain, with remaining parts taken from reference TRBV19 and TRBJ2-7, reads DGGITQSPKYLFRKEGQNVTLSCEQNLNHDAMYWYRQDPGQGLRLIYYSQIVNDFQKGDIAEGYSVSREKKESFPLTVTSAQKNPTAFYLCASSIRLVYEQYFGPGTRLTVT.

Comments on this clone: From the germline J gene comes the end of the CDR3, since the read stops 3 residues before it. The chain employs TRBV7-9 and TRBJ1-1; D gene ambiguous. Germline CDR1 and CDR2: SEHNR and FQNEAQ (reference sequence). The CDR3 is 13 residues long. The CDR3 bases that were read are TGTGCCAGCAGCTTAGCGCCAGGCACGGAG. It translates to CASSLAPGTE. The full CDR3 is CASSLAPGTEAFF.

Comments on this clone: The read ends 3 residues shy of where the CDR3 ends; the end is completed using the germline J gene. The chain employs TRBV18 and TRBJ1-2; D perhaps matches TRBD1 (5 bases). Germline CDR1 is KGHSH and CDR2 is LQKENI. The CDR3 runs 13 residues. This CDR3 reads CASSPRQIDDYTF. The sequenced CDR3 bases are TGTGCCAGCTCACCACGACAGATTGACGAC.

Details on this clone: The CDR3 extends 3 residues past the end of the read, so its final part is completed from the germline J gene. This chain uses TRBV5-1 with TRBJ2-1; 8 bases are shared with TRBD1. J gave up 5 bases and V 0 bases, and 1 base lay outside the gene matches. The length of the CDR3 is 14 residues. Per the germline V gene, CDR1 is SGHRS and CDR2 is YFSETQ. The CDR3 is CASSLGQGNNEQFF. The part of the CDR3 DNA that was read is TGCGCCAGCAGCTTGGGACAGGGGAACAATGAG.

Of note for this clone: The read gets to within 3 residues of the CDR3 end, and the germline J gene fills in the rest. The chain uses TRBV13 and TRBJ2-7; 11 positions agree with TRBD2. Looked up from germline, CDR1 is PRHDT and CDR2 is FYEKMQ (reference sequence). The CDR3 runs 15 residues. The V and J ends lost 5 bases and 0 bases, in that order; junction bases with no gene match: 3. CDR3 amino acids: CASSRGLAVSYEQYF. The sequenced CDR3 bases are TGTGCCAGCAGCAGGGGACTAGCGGTCTCCTACGAG.

About this clone itself: The CDR3 end lies 3 residues beyond the end of the read and is filled in from the germline J gene. The chain employs TRBV10-1 and TRBJ2-3, with TRBD1 identical over 7 bases. The CDR3 covers 14 residues. Germline V lookup: CDR1 WNHNN, CDR2 SYGVQD (reference sequence). The CDR3 protein is CASSVDRDGKTQYF. The CDR3 bases that were read are TGCGCCAGCAGTGTCGACAGGGACGGAAAGACG.